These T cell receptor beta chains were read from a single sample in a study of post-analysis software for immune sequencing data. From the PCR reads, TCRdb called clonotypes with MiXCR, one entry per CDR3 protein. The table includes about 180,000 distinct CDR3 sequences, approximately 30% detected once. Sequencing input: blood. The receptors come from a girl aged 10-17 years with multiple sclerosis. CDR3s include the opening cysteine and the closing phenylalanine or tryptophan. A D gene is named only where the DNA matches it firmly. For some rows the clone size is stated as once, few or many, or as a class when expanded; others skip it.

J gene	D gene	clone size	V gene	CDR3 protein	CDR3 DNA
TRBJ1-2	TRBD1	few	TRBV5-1	CASSLNRDRVGNGYTF	TGCGCCAGCAGCTTGAACCGAGACAGGGTAGGGAATGGCTACACCTTC
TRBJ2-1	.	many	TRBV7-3	CASSSMDNEQFF	TGTGCCAGCAGCTCTATGGACAATGAGCAGTTCTTC
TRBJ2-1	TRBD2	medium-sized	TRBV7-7	CASSLAEDGRRNEQFF	TGTGCTAGCAGCTTAGCGGAGGACGGGAGGAGGAATGAGCAGTTCTTC
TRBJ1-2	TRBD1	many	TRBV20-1	CSAENRGGYGYTF	TGCAGTGCCGAGAACAGGGGCGGCTATGGCTACACCTTC
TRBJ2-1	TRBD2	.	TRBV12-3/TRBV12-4	CASSWTSLPDNGQFF	TGTGCCAGCAGTTGGACTAGTCTACCAGACAATGGGCAGTTCTTC
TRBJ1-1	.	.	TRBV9	CASSPRGLVGNTEAFF	TGTGCCAGCAGCCCCCGGGGGCTGGTAGGGAACACTGAAGCTTTCTTT
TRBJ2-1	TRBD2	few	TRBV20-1	CSAKMGLAAYNEQFF	TGCAGTGCCAAAATGGGACTAGCGGCCTACAATGAGCAGTTCTTC
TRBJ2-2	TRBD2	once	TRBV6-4	CASSSSGTNTGELFF	TGTGCCAGCAGTTCGAGCGGGACCAACACCGGGGAGCTGTTTTTT
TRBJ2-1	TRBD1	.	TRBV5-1	CTSSLGQYNEQFF	TGCACCAGCAGCTTGGGACAGTACAATGAGCAGTTCTTC
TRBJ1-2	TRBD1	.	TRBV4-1	CASSPPGTGYSYTF	TGCGCCAGCAGCCCCCCGGGGACAGGCTATAGCTACACCTTC
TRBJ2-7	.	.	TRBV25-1	CASSGPIGTYEQYF	TGTGCCAGCAGTGGCCCCATCGGAACCTACGAGCAGTACTTC
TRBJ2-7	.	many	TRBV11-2	CASSLGAAAEQYF	TGTGCCAGCAGCTTAGGAGCCGCAGCCGAGCAGTACTTC
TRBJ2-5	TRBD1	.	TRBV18	CASSPLQGEETQYF	TGTGCCAGCTCACCACTCCAGGGGGAAGAGACCCAGTACTTC
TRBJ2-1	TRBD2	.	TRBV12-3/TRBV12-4	CASSWGGQFF	TGTGCCAGCAGTTGGGGGGGGCAGTTCTTC
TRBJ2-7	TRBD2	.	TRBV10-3	CAISGAGKSYEQYF	TGTGCCATCAGCGGAGCGGGAAAATCTTACGAGCAGTACTTC
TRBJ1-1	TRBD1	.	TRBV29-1	CSVDRGGTEAFF	TGCAGCGTGGACAGGGGCGGCACTGAAGCTTTCTTT
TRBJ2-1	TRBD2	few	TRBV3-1	CASNQEWPSGSGEQFF	TGTGCCAGCAACCAAGAATGGCCTAGCGGGTCGGGTGAGCAGTTCTTC
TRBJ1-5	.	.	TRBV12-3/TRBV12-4	CASSPLANSNQPQHF	TGTGCCAGCAGCCCCCTAGCAAATAGCAATCAGCCCCAGCATTTT
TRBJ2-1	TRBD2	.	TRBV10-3	CAIRLAGSKNEQFF	TGTGCCATCAGGCTAGCGGGAAGTAAAAATGAGCAGTTCTTC
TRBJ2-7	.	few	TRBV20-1	CSASDPVVYEQYF	TGCAGTGCTAGTGACCCAGTGGTCTACGAGCAGTACTTC
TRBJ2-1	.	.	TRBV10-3	CAISESEGTGRETQFF	TGTGCCATCAGTGAGTCAGAGGGGACGGGACGAGAGACCCAGTTCTTC
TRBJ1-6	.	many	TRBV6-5	CASRGGGSYNSPLHF	TGTGCCAGCCGCGGGGGGGGCTCCTATAATTCACCCCTCCACTTT
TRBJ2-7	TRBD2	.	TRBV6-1	CASSEGLVGSYEQYF	TGTGCCAGCAGTGAGGGACTAGTAGGGTCCTACGAGCAGTACTTC
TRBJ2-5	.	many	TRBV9	CASSVGPRTQETQYF	TGTGCCAGCAGCGTAGGGCCCAGAACCCAAGAGACCCAGTACTTC
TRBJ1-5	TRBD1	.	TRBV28	CASTSGTAYQPQHF	TGTGCCAGCACTTCCGGGACAGCGTATCAGCCCCAGCATTTT
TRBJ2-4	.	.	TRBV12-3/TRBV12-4	CASSLDTPVAKNIQYF	TGTGCCAGCAGTCTAGACACGCCAGTAGCCAAAAACATTCAGTACTTC
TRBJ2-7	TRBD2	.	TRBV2	CASSEARQGGPYEQYF	TGTGCCAGCAGTGAAGCAAGGCAGGGAGGGCCCTACGAGCAGTACTTC
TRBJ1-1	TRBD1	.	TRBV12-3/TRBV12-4	CASSPTGCGHTEAFF	TGTGCCAGCAGTCCGACAGGGTGCGGGCACACTGAAGCTTTCTTT
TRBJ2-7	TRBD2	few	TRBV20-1	CSAREASGISYEQYF	TGCAGTGCTAGAGAAGCTAGCGGGATATCCTACGAGCAGTACTTC
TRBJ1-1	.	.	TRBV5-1	CASSLEQFRTEAFF	TGCGCCAGCAGCTTGGAACAGTTTCGCACTGAAGCTTTCTTT
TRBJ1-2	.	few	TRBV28	CASSKTGTAYGYTF	TGTGCCAGCAGTAAAACCGGGACGGCCTATGGCTACACCTTC
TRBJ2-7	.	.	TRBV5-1	CASSAGTPLAEQYF	TGCGCCAGCAGCGCCGGAACTCCACTCGCCGAGCAGTACTTC
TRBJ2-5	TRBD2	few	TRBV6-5	CASSYLIRERGETQYF	TGTGCCAGCAGTTACTTGATACGGGAGCGGGGGGAGACCCAGTACTTC
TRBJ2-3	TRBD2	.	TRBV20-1	CSARFGLAEDTDTQYF	TGCAGTGCTAGATTCGGACTAGCAGAAGACACAGATACGCAGTATTTT
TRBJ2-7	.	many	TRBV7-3	CASSLNAGSYYEQYF	TGTGCCAGCAGCTTAAACGCCGGGAGCTACTACGAGCAGTACTTC
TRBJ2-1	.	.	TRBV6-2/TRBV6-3	CASSYGGLSYNEQFF	TGTGCCAGCAGTTACGGGGGTTTGTCCTACAATGAGCAGTTCTTC
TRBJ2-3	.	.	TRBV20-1	CSAPRGGAGQDTQYF	TGCAGTGCTCCCAGAGGGGGTGCGGGTCAGGATACGCAGTATTTT
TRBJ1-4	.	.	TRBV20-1	CSARVYEKLFF	TGCAGTGCTAGAGTGTACGAAAAACTGTTTTTT
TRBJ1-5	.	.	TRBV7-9	CASSSGRPYQPRHF	TGTGCCAGCAGCTCCGGACGTCCCTATCAGCCCCGGCATTTT
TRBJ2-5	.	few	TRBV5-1	CASSLDGPETQYF	TGCGCCAGCAGCTTGGATGGGCCAGAGACCCAGTACTTC
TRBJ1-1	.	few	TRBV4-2	CASSQDGRGDTEAFF	TGTGCCAGCAGCCAAGATGGGCGGGGCGACACTGAAGCTTTCTTT
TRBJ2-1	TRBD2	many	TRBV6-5	CASSFGTSGRKDEQFF	TGTGCCAGCAGTTTTGGGACTAGCGGGAGGAAAGATGAGCAGTTCTTC